This T cell receptor beta chain was captured by sequencing in a study of cytomegalovirus exposure and HLA in healthy donors. This clone was counted a few times. Antigen specificity is unknown. Study-wide points: As a later analysis showed, a missense DCLRE1C variant was linked to trimming of TCR beta V- and J-genes. A later analysis appeared to link common viral pathogens to several of the most significant clusters.

The trim removed 2 bases at V and 4 bases at J, leaving 10 bases unmatched. This CDR3 is 16 amino acids long. Germline CDR1 WSHSY, CDR2 SAAADI. The PCR ran on 60 Vbeta and 13 Jbeta primers. Assay used: immunoSEQ multiplex PCR; TCRdb lists only in-frame clones, some missing. Of under 95,000 clones listed, around 75% were seen once; the top ten hold 2% to 2.5%. The receptor was isolated from a man aged 35 to 55 in good health and CMV-seronegative. The gene calls are TRBV10-2 and TRBJ1-1; 7 nucleotides line up with TRBD1. Sequenced material: PBMCs. The DNA of the CDR3 is TGCGCCAGCAGTGAGCCGGGGACAGCCCGGGGCACTGAAGCTTTCTTT. Protein sequence: CASSEPGTARGTEAFF.